The following is a T cell receptor (beta chain) sequence with its context. Using immunoSEQ multiplex PCR, the repertoire was profiled, and TCRdb retains in-frame clones only, with some absent. Seen here are around 94,000 clones, approximately 86% observed once, and the top ten hold around 5%. This specimen comes from a study of blood T cell repertoires in COVID-19. Study-level background: Italy, Spain and the United States were the sources of the convalescent and acute COVID-19 samples.

The specimen was peripheral blood. This receptor was obtained from a woman between 50 and 59 years old with COVID-19, enrolled during active disease.

CDR3 sequence reads: CASGGAYNEQFF. CDR3 in DNA: TGTGCCAGCGGGGGGGCCTACAATGAGCAGTTCTTC. V gene TRBV12-3 or TRBV12-4 combines with J gene TRBJ2-1; 7 nucleotides line up with TRBD2. J lost 2 bases, V lost 8 bases, and 0 bases had no gene match. The CDR3 has 12 amino acids.